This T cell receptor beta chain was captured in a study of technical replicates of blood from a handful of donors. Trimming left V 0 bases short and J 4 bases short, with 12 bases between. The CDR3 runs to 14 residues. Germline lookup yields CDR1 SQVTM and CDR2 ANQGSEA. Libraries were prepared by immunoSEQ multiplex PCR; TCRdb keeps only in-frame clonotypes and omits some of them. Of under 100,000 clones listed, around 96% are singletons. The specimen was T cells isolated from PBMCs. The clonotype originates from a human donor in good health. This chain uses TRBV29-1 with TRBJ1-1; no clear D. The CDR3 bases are TGCAGCGTTGAAGATCGGGGTAGAGGCACTGAAGCTTTCTTT. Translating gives CSVEDRGRGTEAFF. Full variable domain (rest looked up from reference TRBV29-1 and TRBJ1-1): SAVISQKPSRDICQRGTSLTIQCQVDSQVTMMFWYRQQPGQSLTLIATANQGSEATYESGFVIDKFPISRPNLTFSTLTVSNMSPEDSSIYLCSVEDRGRGTEAFFGQGTRLTVV.